What follows are 9 T cell receptor beta chains derived from one specimen sequenced in a study of blood T cell repertoires in COVID-19. Here immunoSEQ multiplex PCR was the method, and the copy in TCRdb shows in-frame clones only, minus some. The sample shows around 480,000 clones, 70% to 90% of them seen only once. Sequencing input: peripheral blood. The receptors were gathered from a woman between 45 and 60 years old with COVID-19, enrolled during active disease.

J is TRBJ1-2 and V is TRBV14, with TRBD1 matching over 7 bases. In germline, CDR1 is SGHDN, CDR2 FVKESK. V dropped 2 bases and J dropped 2; count of bases not matched to a gene: 8. The CDR3 has 16 residues. In DNA form, the CDR3 reads TGTGCCAGCAGCCAAATAGGTGACAGGGTCAACTATGGCTACACCTTC. Its protein product is CASSQIGDRVNYGYTF.

V is TRBV3-1 (or the pseudogene TRBV3-2) and J is TRBJ1-1; D is ambiguous. The CDR3 loop spans 15 amino acids. In germline, CDR1 is LGHDT, CDR2 YNNKEL (reference sequence). V dropped 0 bases and J dropped 11 bases, with 19 bases sitting between them. Written as DNA, the CDR3 is TGTGCCAGCAGCCAAGATCTGGCCCAAACCCGATGGGCTTTCTTT. Its translation is CASSQDLAQTRWAFF.

The gene calls are TRBV7-8 and TRBJ2-7; 7 bases map to TRBD1. Germline V gene sequence: CDR1 SGHVS, CDR2 FQNEAQ. The CDR3 length is 16 residues. V lost 4 bases to trimming and J lost 1 base; unmatched junction nucleotides: 10. CDR3: CASSSFGPTGSYEQYF. CDR3 nucleotides: TGTGCCAGCAGCTCATTCGGCCCGACAGGGTCCTACGAGCAGTACTTC.

The CDR3 here is CATSGRSGPNNEQFF. The CDR3 DNA sequence: TGTGCCACCAGTGGCCGTAGCGGCCCCAACAATGAGCAGTTCTTC. The gene calls are TRBV24-1 and TRBJ2-1, with D possibly TRBD2 on 6 matching bases. Germline V gene lookup returns CDR1 KGHDR and CDR2 SFDVKD. The V and J ends lost 5 bases and 5 bases respectively, with 15 bases between them. The CDR3 length is 15 residues.

This chain joins TRBV4-1 and TRBJ1-6; weak D call: TRBD1 (6 bases). Trimming pared 0 bases from V and 4 bases from J, leaving 10 bases between. CDR1 and CDR2 (germline): MGHRA, YSYEKL. This CDR3 contains 16 residues. The CDR3 DNA follows: TGCGCCAGCAGCCAAGATCAGGACAGATATAATTCACCCCTCCACTTT. Its translation is CASSQDQDRYNSPLHF.

The chain has TRBV12-3 or TRBV12-4 and TRBJ1-2, with no clear D. The V gene lost 3 bases and the J gene lost 1 base, with 6 bases spanning the gap. CDR3 length: 13 amino acids. For the CDR3, the DNA is TGTGCCAGCAGTTTTGACTTTAACTATGGCTACACCTTC. This gives the protein CASSFDFNYGYTF.

This clone showed up just a few times. CDR3 region: CASSLVRGTEAFF. The CDR3 coding sequence is TGTGCCAGCAGCTTGGTCAGGGGCACTGAAGCTTTCTTT. V is TRBV5-6 and J is TRBJ1-1; TRBD1 might be the D (6 bases). The ends were cut back, 0 bases at V and 4 bases at J, with 7 bases in the middle. Germline V gene data show CDR1 as SGHDT and CDR2 as YYEEEE. The CDR3 consists of 13 residues.

The chain links TRBV20-1 to TRBJ1-2, with a possible D match to TRBD1 (5 bases). This CDR3 comprises 12 residues. Trimming took off 3 bases at V and 8 bases at J, with 13 bases between the two ends. Germline CDR1 reads DFQATT; CDR2 reads SNEGSKA (reference sequence). This CDR3 reads CSASGTKDGYTF. The CDR3 DNA reads TGCAGTGCTAGTGGGACTAAGGACGGCTACACCTTC.

This chain uses TRBV27 with TRBJ1-2; 10 positions match TRBD1. Germline V lookup: CDR1 MNHEY, CDR2 SMNVEV (reference sequence). With V trimmed by 5 bases and J by 1 base, 4 bases remained unmatched. This CDR3 has 15 residues. The CDR3 loop reads CASSPWDRGNYGYTF. In nucleotides, the CDR3 is TGTGCCAGCAGTCCTTGGGACAGGGGTAACTATGGCTACACCTTC.